The sequence of this T cell receptor (beta chain) was determined in a study of tumor and adjacent non-tumor tissue in lung cancer. No cell sorting was done before RNA was extracted from the tissue. Ten or more counts support this clonotype. The library came from three nested PCR rounds adapted from ARM-PCR protocols. TCRdb called the multiplex PCR reads again in MiXCR, with one record for every CDR3 protein. Of over 60,000 distinct CDR3 sequences in the sample, 73% are singletons; the top ten hold under 30%. This CDR3 comprises 13 residues. CDR1 and CDR2 from the germline V gene are DFQATT and SNEGSKA (reference sequence). With 3 bases clipped from V and 6 bases from J, the junction kept 4 bases outside the gene matches.

The specimen sequenced was lung tumor tissue. The rearrangement uses TRBV20-1 and TRBJ2-1, with TRBD2 matching over 8 bases. The receptor was isolated from a man in his sixties with non-small cell lung cancer. The CDR3 loop reads CSARSLAGNEQFF. The DNA of the CDR3 is TGCAGTGCTAGGAGCCTAGCGGGCAATGAGCAGTTCTTC.